This T cell receptor (beta chain) was recorded in a study of cytomegalovirus exposure and HLA in healthy donors. Overall study findings and caveats: Prediction of most subjects' HLA-A and HLA-B alleles by TCR beta sequences was reportedly accurate. Per a prior analysis, the majority of TCR beta V segments were productive roughly 90% or roughly 30% of the time. A few of the chains that were CMV-associated were confirmed in vitro to be specific for CMV antigens.

As for this clone: Its antigen is unknown.

Use of 60 Vbeta and 13 Jbeta primers characterized the PCR. Using immunoSEQ multiplex PCR, the repertoire was profiled, and TCRdb retains in-frame clones only, with some absent. Among 120,000 or so clones listed, over 75% were seen once. Trimming took off 4 bases at V and 3 bases at J, with 10 bases between the two ends. CDR1 is MNHEY and CDR2 is SMNVEV in the germline V gene (reference sequence). The CDR3 contains 14 residues. The specimen was PBMCs. The clonotype originates from a man aged 25 to 40 in good health and CMV-seronegative. The V and J genes are TRBV27 and TRBJ1-5, with D perhaps matching TRBD1 (5 bases). Written as DNA, the CDR3 is TGTGCCAGCAGTTCCGACAGCATCAATCAGCCCCAGCATTTT. Encoded protein: CASSSDSINQPQHF.